The 29 T cell receptor beta chains below were found in one sample sequenced in a study of patients and donors after allogeneic stem cell transplantation. TCRdb called the RT-PCR reads again in MiXCR, with one record for every CDR3 protein. The sample contains under 200,000 distinct CDR3 sequences, about 32% of which appear only once. Sequences were obtained from blood, either unsorted or a sorted T cell fraction (not recorded which). These receptors came from a human donor who was either an allogeneic HSCT recipient or a stem cell or donor lymphocyte infusion donor (not recorded which). It is not recorded whose cells these are; they may come from a transplant donor.

There are a few counts of this clonotype. This chain joins TRBV7-2 and TRBJ1-5; no reliable D call. The V end lost 1 base, the J end lost 3 bases, and 19 bases lay between the germline ends. The CDR3 totals 18 residues. Germline V gene sequence: CDR1 SGHTA, CDR2 FQGNSA. Written as DNA, the CDR3 is TGTGCCAGCAGCTTAGAAGGAAGAAAATCAAAGTTCAATCAGCCCCAGCATTTT. Its translation is CASSLEGRKSKFNQPQHF.

The V gene is TRBV25-1, the J gene TRBJ2-7; the match to TRBD1 covers 10 bases. V lost 6 bases and J lost 5; bases outside the gene matches: 10. The CDR3 has 15 amino acids. Germline assignment: CDR1 MGHDK and CDR2 SYGVNS. The CDR3 reads CASSPAGTGVDEQYF. As DNA, the CDR3 is TGTGCCAGCAGCCCTGCCGGGACAGGGGTCGACGAGCAGTACTTC.

The rearrangement uses TRBV6-2 or TRBV6-3 and TRBJ2-7; D is possibly TRBD2 (6 bases). Trimming cost V 10 bases and J 1 base, with 11 bases left between them. The CDR3 length is 12 residues. Germline CDR1 is MNHEY and CDR2 is SVGEGT. CDR3 DNA: TGTGCCACCACCGGGACTTCCTACGAGCAGTACTTC. Residues: CATTGTSYEQYF.

V usage is TRBV7-9 and J usage is TRBJ2-2; 8 positions agree with TRBD2. CDR1 and CDR2 from the germline V gene are SEHNR and FQNEAQ (reference sequence). The junction had 6 bases not matched to a gene; V was cut back by 5 bases and J by 4 bases. There are 15 residues in the CDR3. The chain's CDR3 is CASSRLLAVTGELFF. CDR3 in DNA: TGTGCCAGCAGCCGACTACTAGCGGTCACCGGGGAGCTGTTTTTT. The full variable domain, with the rest looked up from reference TRBV7-9 and TRBJ2-2, is DTGVSQNPRHKITKRGQNVTFRCDPISEHNRLYWYRQTLGQGPEFLTYFQNEAQLEKSRLLSDRFSAERPKGSFSTLEIQRTEQGDSAMYLCASSRLLAVTGELFFGEGSRLTVL.

The chain combines TRBV5-1 with TRBJ2-6; unclear D gene. The germline V gene encodes CDR1 SGHRS and CDR2 YFSETQ. This CDR3 comprises 15 residues. Between the trimmed V and J ends, which lost 1 base and 0 bases, there was a span of 5 bases. This chain's CDR3 is CASSLMNSGANVLTF. CDR3 DNA: TGCGCCAGCAGCTTGATGAACTCTGGGGCCAACGTCCTGACTTTC.

This clonotype was counted a single time. This rearrangement joins TRBV1 to TRBJ2-3; the table's D gene call, TRBD2, was not cross checked with the DNA. TRBV1 represents a pseudogene. This CDR3 region has 18 residues. The CDR3 region is CTSSQAPLGGRATDTQYF. CDR3 in DNA: TGCACCAGCAGCCAAGCCCCTCTTGGCGGGAGGGCCACAGATACGCAGTATTTT.

V and J are TRBV5-1 and TRBJ2-5; 13 bases match TRBD2. The CDR3 has 17 residues. Germline lookup yields CDR1 SGHRS and CDR2 YFSETQ. J was trimmed by 5 bases and V by 1 base; bases with no gene match: 8. CDR3 protein: CASSLMDGLAGVETQYF. The CDR3 DNA is TGCGCCAGCAGCTTGATGGATGGACTAGCGGGAGTCGAGACCCAGTACTTC.

In its sample, this clonotype was seen a few times. The V call is TRBV15, the J call TRBJ2-1; 7 bases match TRBD2. V trimming: 4 bases; J trimming: 0 bases; junction bases outside the gene matches: 3. Per germline, CDR1 LNHNV and CDR2 YYDKDF (reference sequence). The CDR3 sequence is 15 residues long. The CDR3 reads CATSNGRDSYNEQFF. In DNA, the CDR3 is TGTGCCACCAGCAATGGGAGGGACTCCTACAATGAGCAGTTCTTC.

This clonotype was seen more than once but under ten times. The chain is built from TRBV7-2 and TRBJ2-2; D perhaps matches TRBD2 (6 bases). Germline CDR1 is SGHTA and CDR2 is FQGNSA. This CDR3 comprises 16 residues. V shed 5 bases and J shed 5 bases, with 18 bases lying between them. This CDR3 reads CASSLRYSGTTGELFF. DNA for the CDR3: TGTGCCAGCAGCCTCAGATATAGCGGAACTACCGGGGAGCTGTTTTTT.

The chain uses TRBV12-3 or TRBV12-4 and TRBJ2-5; D remains unclear. The CDR3 length is 14 residues. The V gene lost 7 bases and the J gene lost 1 base, with 13 bases spanning the gap. The CDR3 DNA sequence: TGTGCCAGCACTCAAGACCGTCTCCAAGAGACCCAGTACTTC. This codes for CASTQDRLQETQYF.

This clonotype occurred once. This rearrangement joins TRBV20-1 to TRBJ2-1, with 11 bases identical to TRBD2. This CDR3 has 14 amino acids. CDR1 and CDR2 (germline): DFQATT, SNEGSKA (reference sequence). Trimming removed 6 bases from V and 3 bases from J; junction bases left unmatched: 4. The CDR3 loop is CSASGLAVYNEQFF. The CDR3 DNA follows: TGCAGTGCCTCGGGACTAGCGGTCTACAATGAGCAGTTCTTC.

The chain links TRBV20-1 to TRBJ2-7, with 11 positions matching TRBD2. The CDR3 has 18 residues. Germline trimming cut 1 base from V and 0 bases from J; bases unmatched to any gene: 11. Germline loops: CDR1 DFQATT, CDR2 SNEGSKA (reference sequence). CDR3 nucleotide sequence: TGCAGTGCTAGAGCCGGGACTAGCGGACCCCGACCCTCCTACGAGCAGTACTTC. Its protein product is CSARAGTSGPRPSYEQYF.

The CDR3, as DNA: TGCAGCGTTGACTCCGGGACAGGGGTCTACGAGCAGTACTTC. It encodes CSVDSGTGVYEQYF. The V and J genes are TRBV29-1 and TRBJ2-7; 10 nucleotides match TRBD1. Germline CDR1 is SQVTM and CDR2 is ANQGSEA. The CDR3 sequence is 14 residues long. J was trimmed by 3 bases and V by 3 bases; bases with no gene match: 5.

The rearrangement uses TRBV7-9 and TRBJ1-1; no clear D. This CDR3 contains 14 residues. Germline CDR1 and CDR2: SEHNR and FQNEAQ (reference sequence). The V end was cut by 7 bases, the J end by 2 bases, with 14 bases between. CDR3 DNA sequence: TGTGCCAGCATATCCGGGGTCAGTAACACTGAAGCTTTCTTT. This gives the protein CASISGVSNTEAFF.

The J gene is TRBJ1-4, the V gene TRBV4-3; 9 bases fit TRBD1. The V gene end was trimmed by 5 bases and the J gene end by 7 bases; junction bases not matched to a gene: 8. Germline V gene sequence: CDR1 LGHNA, CDR2 YSLEER. The CDR3 is 15 residues long. The CDR3 DNA reads as TGCGCCAGCAGCGCCCGGGACAGGGTGGTTGAAAAACTGTTTTTT. It translates to CASSARDRVVEKLFF.

The chain uses TRBV12-3 or TRBV12-4 and TRBJ2-1, with D tentatively TRBD2 (5 bases). Trimming removed 5 bases from V and 6 bases from J, with 17 bases in between. There are 15 residues in the CDR3. The CDR3 sequence is CASSPSGGVCNEQFF. The CDR3, as DNA: TGTGCCAGCAGTCCGAGCGGTGGCGTCTGCAATGAGCAGTTCTTC.

This clonotype was detected ten times or more. This chain joins TRBV12-3 or TRBV12-4 and TRBJ1-5; D remains unclear. This CDR3 contains 13 residues. The V and J ends lost 6 bases and 7 bases respectively, with 13 bases between them. In DNA form, the CDR3 reads TGTGCCAGCAGCCCGGGTGTGGGGCAGCCCCAGCATTTT. Its protein product is CASSPGVGQPQHF.

The rearrangement joins TRBV28 to TRBJ1-2; D not resolved. Germline lookup yields CDR1 MDHEN and CDR2 SYDVKM. The CDR3 runs 14 residues. Trimming pared 4 bases from V and 2 bases from J, leaving 11 bases between. The CDR3 nucleotides read TGTGCCAGCAGTTCCCCAGGCGGGAACTATGGCTACACCTTC. Amino acid sequence: CASSSPGGNYGYTF.

This chain joins TRBV29-1 and TRBJ2-5; 10 bases are shared with TRBD2. This CDR3 is 14 amino acids long. Per germline, CDR1 SQVTM and CDR2 ANQGSEA. V lost 4 bases and J lost 3; bases outside the gene matches: 5. CDR3 coding DNA: TGCAGCGTTGTGGAGCGGGAGGGGAAAGAGACCCAGTACTTC. Its protein product is CSVVEREGKETQYF.

J is TRBJ2-7 and V is TRBV7-9; D gene unclear. Germline values: CDR1 SEHNR, CDR2 FQNEAQ (reference sequence). Trimming took 1 base from V and 3 from J, leaving 4 bases between them. CDR3 length: 12 residues. CDR3 in DNA: TGTGCCAGCAGCTTAGGCTACTACGAGCAGTACTTC. Its protein product is CASSLGYYEQYF.

This chain connects TRBV7-2 to TRBJ1-5; 11 nucleotides match TRBD1. CDR1 is SGHTA and CDR2 is FQGNSA in the germline V gene. The CDR3 length is 17 residues. The junction had 13 bases not matched to a gene; V was cut back by 6 bases and J by 6 bases. The CDR3 DNA reads as TGTGCCAGCAGTCAGGAACAAGGACAGGGGGCCTCTCAGCCCCAGCATTTT. This codes for CASSQEQGQGASQPQHF.

The V and J genes are TRBV20-1 and TRBJ2-3, with D uncertain. Germline V CDR1 and CDR2: DFQATT, SNEGSKA (reference sequence). The CDR3 runs 12 residues. Trimming shortened V by 3 bases and J by 6 bases, and 10 bases separated the two germline ends. In DNA, the CDR3 is TGCAGTGCTAGTCGACTCCTGGATACGCAGTATTTT. Its protein product is CSASRLLDTQYF.

CDR3 nucleotides: TGCAGTGCTAGTGACAGGCCCCAAGAGCCGGAGCCCCAGCATTTT. It codes for CSASDRPQEPEPQHF. The chain joins TRBV20-1 to TRBJ1-5; a possible D gene is TRBD1 (6 bases). Germline CDR1 DFQATT, CDR2 SNEGSKA (reference sequence). The CDR3 is made up of 15 amino acids. Trimming removed 3 bases at V and 8 bases at J, with 20 bases between.

This chain uses TRBV27 with TRBJ2-7; D might be TRBD2 (5 bases). Trimming pared 8 bases from V and 5 bases from J, leaving 16 bases between. The CDR3 has 13 amino acids. Germline V gene sequence: CDR1 MNHEY, CDR2 SMNVEV (reference sequence). As DNA, the CDR3 is TGTGCCAGCTCCCTTTGGGAGAGCGACGAGCAGTACTTC. This codes for CASSLWESDEQYF.

The sample holds one count of this clonotype. A much larger clone differs by one base, so this may be a read error. This is likely a read error, given that the CDR3 carries no conserved phenylalanine or tryptophan at its end. This chain connects TRBV27 to TRBJ1-1, with 9 bases that match TRBD1. Germline-derived CDR1 and CDR2 are MNHEY and SMNVEV (reference sequence). Trimming at V came to 4 bases and at J to 4 bases, leaving 4 bases not matched to a gene. The CDR3 totals 14 residues. The CDR3 loop is CASSWDRETTEAFL. The CDR3 nucleotides are TGTGCCAGCAGTTGGGACAGGGAAACCACTGAAGCTTTCTTG.

This clonotype was detected a few times. The V gene is TRBV10-3, the J gene TRBJ2-5; 8 bases fit TRBD1. The CDR3 is 14 residues long. Germline V gene data show CDR1 as ENHRY and CDR2 as SYGVKD. The V and J ends lost 6 bases and 4 bases, in that order; junction bases with no gene match: 7. DNA for the CDR3: TGTGCCATCAGCCTGACAGGGGTCGGAGAGACCCAGTACTTC. Translated: CAISLTGVGETQYF.

Worth noting for this clonotype: Sequence at one end of the junction differs from germline and may be a read error. V gene TRBV20-1 combines with J gene TRBJ2-5; 8 bases agree with TRBD2. Germline V gene data show CDR1 as DFQATT and CDR2 as SNEGSKA (reference sequence). The CDR3 is 14 amino acids. The CDR3 DNA reads TGCAGTGCTAGAGAGGGTTTTACTAGCGGAGGGCCTTGGTTC. This encodes CSAREGFTSGGPWF.

Regarding this clonotype: The junction departs from the called germline gene at one end, perhaps through a read error. This sequence joins TRBV7-7 and TRBJ2-7; 8 bases fit TRBD2. The V gene's germline CDR1 is SSHAT and CDR2 FNYEAQ (reference sequence). The CDR3 is 15 amino acids. The CDR3 coding sequence is TGTGCTAGCAGCTTAGGGAACAGCGGGAGCTACGAGCAGTACTTC. This gives the protein CASSLGNSGSYEQYF.

The gene calls are TRBV18 and TRBJ2-3; TRBD2 aligns across 9 bases. Trimming cost V 6 bases and J 2 bases; bases outside gene matches: 6. The germline CDR1 and CDR2 sequences are KGHSH and LQKENI. The CDR3 consists of 15 residues. CDR3 in DNA: TGTGCCAGCTCCCCGACTAGCGGCCCCACAGATACGCAGTATTTT. Its translation: CASSPTSGPTDTQYF.